A single sample is the source of the 32 T cell receptor beta chains below, sequenced in a study of blood T cell repertoires in COVID-19. TCRdb keeps only in-frame clones here, not all; method: immunoSEQ multiplex PCR. This sample has a few hundred thousand clones; more than 80% occur once, and the top ten carry roughly 3.7%. Input material: PBMCs or T cells enriched from blood (not recorded which). The receptors shown here come from a woman aged 18-29 years in a cohort exposed to, infected with or recovered from COVID-19 (not recorded which).

This chain joins TRBV5-1 and TRBJ2-1, with D uncertain. V lost 3 bases, J lost 5 bases, and 6 bases lay in between. The V gene's germline CDR1 is SGHRS and CDR2 YFSETQ. The CDR3 is made up of 12 amino acids. CDR3: CASSSSDNEQFF. The CDR3 coding sequence is TGCGCCAGCAGCTCCTCAGACAATGAGCAGTTCTTC.

This clone was observed a few times. In DNA, the CDR3 is TGTGCCAGCAGCTCGGGACAGGGTTCGATTAATGAAAAACTGTTTTTT. Amino acids: CASSSGQGSINEKLFF. V is TRBV7-9 and J is TRBJ1-4; 9 positions agree with TRBD1. Germline CDR1 and CDR2: SEHNR and FQNEAQ (reference sequence). The CDR3 length is 16 residues. Losses at the gene ends were 4 bases for V and 4 bases for J; bases not matched to a gene: 7.

V and J are TRBV7-8 and TRBJ2-5, with D unclear. The CDR3 is 13 residues long. V shed 3 bases and J shed 6 bases, with 11 bases lying between them. CDR1 is SGHVS and CDR2 is FQNEAQ in the germline V gene. CDR3 sequence (DNA): TGTGCCAGCAGCTTCGGAGCTCAGAAGACCCAGTACTTC. Protein sequence: CASSFGAQKTQYF.

The gene calls are TRBV5-6 and TRBJ2-1; 10 bases are shared with TRBD1. This CDR3 spans 16 amino acids. From germline, CDR1 is SGHDT and CDR2 YYEEEE. With V trimmed by 4 bases and J by 4 bases, 8 bases remained unmatched. DNA for the CDR3: TGTGCCAGCAGCCCTGGGACAGGGGCCCTTTACAATGAGCAGTTCTTC. Its translation is CASSPGTGALYNEQFF.

The chain carries TRBV9 and TRBJ2-3, with D possibly TRBD1 on 5 matching bases. The CDR3 totals 16 residues. CDR1 and CDR2 from the germline V gene are SGDLS and YYNGEE. V was shortened by 6 bases and J by 2 bases, with 19 bases between the two germline ends. CDR3 sequence (DNA): TGTGCCAGCAACCCGACCCTAGGGGCCTACACAGATACGCAGTATTTT. It encodes CASNPTLGAYTDTQYF.

V is TRBV2 and J is TRBJ2-1; weak D call: TRBD1 (7 bases). V lost 6 bases to trimming and J lost 4 bases, with 13 bases between them. Germline V CDR1 and CDR2: SNHLY, FYNNEI. The CDR3 totals 14 residues. The CDR3 is CASRAGGLYNEQFF. CDR3 in DNA: TGTGCCAGCAGGGCAGGGGGGTTATACAATGAGCAGTTCTTC.

The chain has TRBV10-3 and TRBJ2-1; 9 bases match TRBD1. The CDR3 totals 18 residues. J gave up 5 bases and V 1 base, and 12 bases lay outside the gene matches. The germline CDR1 and CDR2 sequences are ENHRY and SYGVKD. Here the CDR3 reads CAISEWTGAHLNNNEQFF. Here the CDR3 DNA reads TGTGCCATCAGTGAGTGGACAGGGGCTCATCTAAACAACAATGAGCAGTTCTTC.

The V gene is TRBV7-9, the J gene TRBJ1-1, with D possibly being TRBD1 (5 bases). The CDR3 contains 12 residues. CDR1 is SEHNR, CDR2 FQNEAQ, per germline (reference sequence). Trimming took 6 bases from V and 5 from J, leaving 10 bases between them. The CDR3 protein is CASRAGRTEAFF. In nucleotides, the CDR3 is TGTGCCAGCAGGGCAGGGAGGACTGAAGCTTTCTTT.

This sequence joins TRBV7-9 and TRBJ2-5, with D hard to call. The germline gives CDR1 SEHNR, CDR2 FQNEAQ (reference sequence). Trimming left V 5 bases short and J 5 bases short, with 9 bases between. The CDR3 has 12 amino acids. This CDR3 is CASSPMRETQYF. As DNA, the CDR3 is TGTGCCAGCAGCCCAATGAGGGAGACCCAGTACTTC.

The chain links TRBV7-8 to TRBJ1-6; D perhaps matches TRBD1 (5 bases). There are 15 residues in the CDR3. Trimming removed 7 bases at V and 4 bases at J, with 14 bases between. Germline CDR1 is SGHVS and CDR2 is FQNEAQ. The CDR3 loop reads CASTSSGGYNSPLHF. DNA of the CDR3: TGTGCCAGCACCTCGTCCGGGGGTTATAATTCACCCCTCCACTTT.

The chain uses TRBV18 and TRBJ1-5, with 11 bases matching TRBD1. This CDR3 comprises 15 residues. The junction had 12 bases not matched to a gene; V was cut back by 6 bases and J by 11 bases. The germline CDR1 and CDR2 sequences are KGHSH and LQKENI. The CDR3 nucleotides read TGTGCCAGCTCGCCCGGACAGGGGGCTAGAATGTCCCAGCATTTT. The encoded protein is CASSPGQGARMSQHF.

This clone was seen a single time. The chain combines TRBV5-6 with TRBJ1-2; D gene ambiguous. The CDR3 contains 15 residues. Germline lookup yields CDR1 SGHDT and CDR2 YYEEEE. Trimming stripped 3 bases from V and 4 bases from J, with 16 bases between. The CDR3 nucleotides are TGTGCCAGCAGCTCAGAATTCCGAGGCACCTATGGCTACACCTTC. The encoded protein is CASSSEFRGTYGYTF. Based on the CDR3 plus reference TRBV5-6 and TRBJ1-2, the full variable domain is DAGVTQSPTHLIKTRGQQVTLRCSPKSGHDTVSWYQQALGQGPQFIFQYYEEEERQRGNFPDRFSGHQFPNYSSELNVNALLLGDSALYLCASSSEFRGTYGYTFGSGTRLTVV.

The chain uses TRBV19 and TRBJ1-5; 10 bases line up with TRBD1. The trim removed 10 bases at V and 2 bases at J, leaving 14 bases unmatched. This CDR3 spans 17 amino acids. The germline V gene encodes CDR1 LNHDA and CDR2 SQIVND (reference sequence). Here the CDR3 reads CATRERDRGGGNQPQHF. The DNA of the CDR3 is TGTGCCACCCGAGAGAGGGACAGGGGTGGGGGCAATCAGCCCCAGCATTTT. Looking up the rest from reference TRBV19 and TRBJ1-5 gives the full variable domain: DGGITQSPKYLFRKEGQNVTLSCEQNLNHDAMYWYRQDPGQGLRLIYYSQIVNDFQKGDIAEGYSVSREKKESFPLTVTSAQKNPTAFYLCATRERDRGGGNQPQHFGDGTRLSIL.

The chain links TRBV29-1 to TRBJ2-3, with TRBD2 matching 7 bases. This CDR3 has 14 residues. Germline CDR1 is SQVTM and CDR2 is ANQGSEA. The V and J ends lost 5 bases and 2 bases, in that order; junction bases with no gene match: 7. As DNA, the CDR3 is TGCAGCGTTCCGGGACTAAGGGACACAGATACGCAGTATTTT. It codes for CSVPGLRDTDTQYF.

J is TRBJ1-1 and V is TRBV28, with 8 bases aligning to TRBD1. With 5 bases clipped from V and 1 base from J, the junction kept 3 bases outside the gene matches. CDR3 size: 14 residues. Germline lookup yields CDR1 MDHEN and CDR2 SYDVKM. CDR3 sequence (DNA): TGTGCCAGCAGTAGGACAGGGCAGAACACTGAAGCTTTCTTT. Translated: CASSRTGQNTEAFF.

The J gene is TRBJ2-1, the V gene TRBV21-1; the table's D call of TRBD1 was not tested on the DNA. TRBV21-1 is recorded as a pseudogene. CDR3 size: 15 residues. The CDR3 bases are TGTGCCAGCAGCAAAGGGGACAGCTCATACAATGAGCAGTTCTTC. This translates into CASSKGDSSYNEQFF.

The chain combines TRBV18 with TRBJ1-1, with 7 positions matching TRBD1. With V trimmed by 0 bases and J by 1 base, 2 bases remained unmatched. CDR3 length equals 15 residues. Germline CDR1 KGHSH, CDR2 LQKENI. This chain's CDR3 is CASSPPYRGNTEAFF. CDR3 sequence (DNA): TGTGCCAGCTCACCACCCTACAGGGGGAACACTGAAGCTTTCTTT.

The genes are TRBV5-1 and TRBJ1-6; D might be TRBD1 (5 bases). This CDR3 comprises 14 residues. The V end lost 1 base, the J end lost 9 bases, and 11 bases lay between the germline ends. The germline V gene encodes CDR1 SGHRS and CDR2 YFSETQ. DNA for the CDR3: TGCGCCAGCAGCTTGATGGGCGGGGGTTCACCCCTCCACTTT. Translation: CASSLMGGGSPLHF.

The table lists this clone with a count of one. CDR3 sequence reads: CASSMGGVRTDTQYF. In nucleotides, the CDR3 is TGTGCCAGTAGTATGGGGGGGGTACGCACAGATACGCAGTATTTT. The chain recombines TRBV19 with TRBJ2-3, with 7 positions matching TRBD2. CDR1 and CDR2 (germline): LNHDA, SQIVND (reference sequence). The CDR3 is 15 amino acids. Trimming at V came to 3 bases and at J to 1 base, leaving 4 bases not matched to a gene.

This rearrangement joins TRBV19 to TRBJ1-5; D not resolved. CDR3 length equals 15 residues. Trimming shortened V by 1 base and J by 1 base, and 8 bases separated the two germline ends. CDR1 is LNHDA and CDR2 is SQIVND in the germline V gene (reference sequence). The chain's CDR3 is CASSIVVRSNQPQHF. Written as DNA, the CDR3 is TGTGCCAGTAGTATAGTGGTTCGGAGCAATCAGCCCCAGCATTTT.

This chain connects TRBV11-2 to TRBJ2-3; 8 positions match TRBD2. Germline V gene data show CDR1 as SGHAT and CDR2 as FQNNGV. The J segment lost 2 bases and the V segment lost 6 bases, leaving 4 bases of the junction unmatched. The CDR3 loop spans 14 amino acids. CDR3 in amino acids: CASSPGGDTDTQYF. In nucleotides, the CDR3 is TGTGCCAGCAGTCCGGGGGGGGACACAGATACGCAGTATTTT. The full variable domain, completed using reference TRBV11-2 and TRBJ2-3, is EAGVAQSPRYKIIEKRQSVAFWCNPISGHATLYWYQQILGQGPKLLIQFQNNGVVDDSQLPKDRFSAERLKGVDSTLKIQPAKLEDSAVYLCASSPGGDTDTQYFGPGTRLTVL.

In nucleotides, the CDR3 is TGTGCCAGCAGCTCAGCGGGGTACGAGCAGTACTTC. Translation gives CASSSAGYEQYF. V and J are TRBV5-4 and TRBJ2-7, with 7 bases lining up with TRBD2. The germline gives CDR1 SGHNT, CDR2 YYREEE (reference sequence). V dropped 3 bases and J dropped 4; count of bases not matched to a gene: 1. This CDR3 spans 12 amino acids.

The chain links TRBV5-1 to TRBJ1-6; 7 bases agree with TRBD1. J lost 8 bases, V lost 0 bases, and 2 bases had no gene match. Germline V gene sequence: CDR1 SGHRS, CDR2 YFSETQ. The length of the CDR3 is 14 residues. The CDR3 loop reads CASSLGDSDSPLHF. Here the CDR3 DNA reads TGCGCCAGCAGCTTGGGGGACAGCGATTCACCCCTCCACTTT.

The rearrangement links TRBV3-1 (or the pseudogene TRBV3-2) to TRBJ2-5, with D tentatively TRBD2 (5 bases). The CDR3 totals 15 residues. V lost 3 bases, J lost 5 bases, and 16 bases lay in between. Germline CDR1 is LGHDT and CDR2 is YNNKEL (reference sequence). The CDR3 DNA sequence: TGTGCCAGCAGCCATAGCGACCATGGGCGGGAGACCCAGTACTTC. It translates to CASSHSDHGRETQYF.

This clone has only one observation. The J gene is TRBJ1-1, the V gene TRBV11-2; 7 bases line up with TRBD1. With V trimmed by 2 bases and J by 7 bases, 4 bases remained unmatched. Germline V gives CDR1 SGHAT, CDR2 FQNNGV. The CDR3 has 13 amino acids. This CDR3 reads CASSLWDSGEAFF. In DNA, the CDR3 is TGTGCCAGCAGCTTATGGGACAGTGGTGAAGCTTTCTTT.

V usage is TRBV7-3 and J usage is TRBJ1-2; D might be TRBD1 (5 bases). CDR3 size: 12 residues. The V gene's germline CDR1 is SGHTA and CDR2 FQGTGA. The germline V and J ends were trimmed by 6 bases and 8 bases, with 13 bases remaining between them. Here the CDR3 DNA reads TGTGCCAGCAGTTTCGGCGGGGGAGGCTACACCTTC. Its protein product is CASSFGGGGYTF.

J is TRBJ2-7 and V is TRBV11-2, with TRBD1 as a possible D gene (6 bases). Germline V gene lookup returns CDR1 SGHAT and CDR2 FQNNGV. V was shortened by 6 bases and J by 2 bases, with 8 bases between the two germline ends. This CDR3 region has 12 residues. The CDR3 spells CASSGQTYEQYF. The CDR3 DNA reads as TGTGCCAGCAGTGGACAGACCTACGAGCAGTACTTC.

CDR3 region: CASRQGPGITEAFF. The CDR3, as DNA: TGTGCCAGCAGACAGGGTCCCGGGATCACTGAAGCTTTCTTT. J is TRBJ1-1 and V is TRBV6-5; D is perhaps TRBD1 (6 bases). The CDR3 has 14 amino acids. V lost 6 bases and J lost 4, with 15 bases in between. Germline V gives CDR1 MNHEY, CDR2 SVGAGI.

The chain carries TRBV15 and TRBJ1-5, with D hard to call. With 4 bases removed from V and 0 bases from J, the gap between germline ends came to 7 bases. The CDR3 contains 14 residues. Germline values: CDR1 LNHNV, CDR2 YYDKDF (reference sequence). This chain's CDR3 is CATSTRYSNQPQHF. In DNA form, the CDR3 reads TGTGCCACCAGCACGCGGTATAGCAATCAGCCCCAGCATTTT.

The chain links TRBV9 to TRBJ1-3; D not resolved. CDR3 size: 12 residues. Trimming left V 3 bases short and J 4 bases short, with 5 bases between. The germline V gene encodes CDR1 SGDLS and CDR2 YYNGEE. In DNA form, the CDR3 reads TGTGCCAGCAGCGCCCAAGGAAACACCATATATTTT. Encoded protein: CASSAQGNTIYF.

The chain links TRBV9 to TRBJ2-1; TRBD2 aligns across 8 bases. The CDR3 runs 16 residues. Losses at the gene ends were 0 bases for V and 9 bases for J; bases not matched to a gene: 11. Germline V gene sequence: CDR1 SGDLS, CDR2 YYNGEE. In nucleotides, the CDR3 is TGTGCCAGCAGCGTAGCTTCACTAGCGGAAGGGAGTGAGCAGTTCTTC. It yields the protein CASSVASLAEGSEQFF. Filled out from reference TRBV9 and TRBJ2-1, the complete variable domain reads DSGVTQTPKHLITATGQRVTLRCSPRSGDLSVYWYQQSLDQGLQFLIQYYNGEERAKGNILERFSAQQFPDLHSELNLSSLELGDSALYFCASSVASLAEGSEQFFGPGTRLTVL.

The gene calls are TRBV5-1 and TRBJ2-2; D remains ambiguous. V was clipped by 6 bases and J by 1 base, with 10 bases between them. There are 14 residues in the CDR3. Germline CDR1 and CDR2: SGHRS and YFSETQ. CDR3 in DNA: TGCGCCAGCACCCCGAGTGGGAACACCGGGGAGCTGTTTTTT. It yields the protein CASTPSGNTGELFF.